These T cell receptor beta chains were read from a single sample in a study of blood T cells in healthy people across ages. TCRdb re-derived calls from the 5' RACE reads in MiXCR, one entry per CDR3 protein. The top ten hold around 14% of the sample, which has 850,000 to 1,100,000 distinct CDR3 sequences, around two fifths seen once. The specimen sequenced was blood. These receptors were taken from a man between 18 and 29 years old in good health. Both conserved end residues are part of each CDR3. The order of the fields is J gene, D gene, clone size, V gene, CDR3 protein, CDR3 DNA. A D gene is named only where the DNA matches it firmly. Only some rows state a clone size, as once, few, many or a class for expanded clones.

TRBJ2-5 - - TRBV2 CASSEISAAETQYF TGTGCCAGCAGTGAAATCAGCGCGGCGGAGACCCAGTACTTC
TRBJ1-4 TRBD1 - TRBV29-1 CSVKRTGGTEKLFF TGCAGCGTTAAACGGACAGGGGGGACTGAAAAACTGTTTTTT
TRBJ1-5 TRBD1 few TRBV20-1 CSANRGSSNQPQHF TGCAGTGCCAACAGGGGATCTAGCAATCAGCCCCAGCATTTT
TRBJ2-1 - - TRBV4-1 CASSQDRTDSYNEQFF TGCGCCAGCAGCCAAGACAGGACCGATTCCTACAATGAGCAGTTCTTC
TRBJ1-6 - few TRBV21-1 CASSPRVLGSYNSPLHF TGTGCCAGCAGCCCGAGAGTTTTGGGCTCCTATAATTCACCCCTCCACTTT
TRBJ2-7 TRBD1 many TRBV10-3 CAISRDRNVQEQYF TGTGCCATCTCCCGGGACAGAAACGTGCAGGAGCAGTACTTC
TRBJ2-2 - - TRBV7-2 CASSWSTGELFF TGTGCCAGCAGCTGGAGTACCGGGGAGCTGTTTTTT
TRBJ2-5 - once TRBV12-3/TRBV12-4 CASSSLDSPQETQYF TGTGCCAGCAGCTCACTCGACAGTCCGCAAGAGACCCAGTACTTC
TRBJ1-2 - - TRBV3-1 CASSQGPSYGYTF TGTGCCAGCAGCCAGGGGCCGAGCTATGGCTACACCTTC
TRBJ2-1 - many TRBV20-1 CSASRLNEQFF TGCAGTGCTAGCCGTCTGAATGAGCAGTTCTTC
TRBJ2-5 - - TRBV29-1 CSVVHKQETQYF TGCAGCGTCGTACACAAACAAGAGACCCAGTACTTC
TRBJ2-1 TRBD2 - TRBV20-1 CSAPGLAGGQPNEQFF TGCAGTGCTCCGGGACTAGCGGGGGGCCAACCCAATGAGCAGTTCTTC